This note documents a single T cell receptor beta chain sequence. The sample belongs to a study of blood T cell repertoires in COVID-19. Study-wide background: Spain, Italy and the United States supplied samples that represented acute and convalescent COVID-19. PBMCs, B-cell-depleted T cells, or T cells were the source of the cDNA or gDNA that made up the material.

The germline V gene has CDR1 MDHEN and CDR2 SYDVKM. Trimming at V came to 6 bases and at J to 4 bases, leaving 7 bases not matched to a gene. CDR3 size: 14 residues. Study processing details: Reference gene primer amplification gave nucleated cell count estimates. The method was immunoSEQ multiplex PCR; TCRdb's version includes in-frame clones alone and lacks a portion of them. The V and J calls and the clone size are those of that table, but D and trimming were determined from the DNA. The data hold fewer than 250,000 clones, with more than 85% observed a single time. Sequenced input: peripheral blood. The TCR originated in a man in his thirties or forties with acute or convalescent COVID-19. The rearrangement uses TRBV28 and TRBJ1-2, with 8 bases aligning to TRBD1. CDR3 DNA sequence: TGTGCCAGCAGCCAAGGACAGGGAAGCTATGGCTACACCTTC. Translated, it gives CASSQGQGSYGYTF.